This T cell receptor beta chain stems from a study of cytomegalovirus exposure and HLA in healthy donors (dated 2017 in TCRdb). Context from the whole study: An earlier analysis of several hundred of the donors reported 250 to 300 Gb of sequence data and roughly 100 million unique TCR beta sequences from about 179 million T cells. Of the 350 to 400 genotyped donors, 65% to 90% fell in the genetic ancestry cluster associated with self-reported Caucasian donors. The number of typed donors differed by locus: about 620-630 for A, B, C, DRB1 and DQB1; 500 to 550 for DQA1; some 590 for DPA1; and around 490 for DPB1. Among 398 genotyped donors of the cohort, an average of approximately 240,000 unique TCR beta nucleotide sequences were sequenced per donor, around 20% of them non-productive. An early release that covered approximately 600 HLA-typed donors contained approximately 300 gigabases of sequencing data and 85 million to 100 million unique TCR sequences. To predict cytomegalovirus infection status, the study combined high-throughput TCR immunosequencing, statistical association of individual TCRs with disease status, and machine learning. HLA typing included class I and class II loci at four-digit resolution. To decide whether each TCR beta V gene segment behaved as functional or pseudogenic, an earlier analysis of 587 of the donors relied on high-throughput TCR beta sequencing. Genome-wide SNP genotypes for about 55% of the 666 donors were used in a later genetic analysis, which treated that subset as a discovery cohort. Every discovery cohort repertoire had been produced on one sequencing platform. In addition to the first cohort of 666 subjects, a separate validation cohort of 120 different subjects was used. Rather than drawing on any new phenotypic data, the later analysis identified candidate immune exposures from TCR beta sequences and the way those sequences occurred across donors. The study aimed to test whether cataloging public T cell receptors could reveal signatures of past pathogen exposure. The T cell repertoires of around 670 subjects were profiled by immunosequencing and related to cytomegalovirus serostatus. Four to six DR-DQ haplotypes were handled as single units for association and clustering, since linkage in the cohort was strong. Donor age, sex, ethnicity and CMV serostatus were compiled alongside the repertoire data. A later analysis re-analyzed previously published TCR beta repertoires from roughly 630 donors and added high-resolution HLA genotyping to study TCR occurrence patterns. Study-wide findings and limitations: When HLA alleles, especially DR and DQ, strongly co-occurred, attributing TCR associations to individual alleles was difficult. A few of the identified cytomegalovirus-associated TCR beta chains were confirmed in vitro to be specific for cytomegalovirus antigens. It was suggested by the authors that the approach could potentially be generalized to other disease states and immunological phenotypes. In an earlier analysis of more than 500 of the donors, most TCR beta V segments appeared in productive rearrangements about 90% or about 30% of the time, broadly matching IMGT annotations. In the study, around 150 TCR beta chains were listed as associated with cytomegalovirus. HLA typing was unavailable for some donors at each locus, so association tests used only the typed subset. An association between a missense DCLRE1C variant and V-gene and J-gene trimming of TCR beta chains was found in a later genetic analysis and replicated in an independent cohort. Most CMV-associated TCR beta chains appeared to be HLA-restricted in a later analysis, and the HLA associations seemed to be driven largely by CMV exposure. At a false discovery rate of 0.05, a later analysis linked fewer than 20,000 TCR beta sequences to specific HLA alleles. The presence/absence analyses assumed that sequencing depth was roughly uniform across donors, and that assumption may not be true. A later analysis reported that several top co-occurrence clusters appeared linked to parvovirus B19, influenza, CMV and Epstein-Barr virus. A cluster of highly shared sequence variants was judged likely to represent a technical artifact of the sequencing pipeline. The cohort was sequenced for TCR beta chains only, and without alpha or paired-chain data the features that could be detected were limited. The classifier was reported to diagnose cytomegalovirus status with high specificity and sensitivity in both the original and validation cohorts. A further reported finding was that TCR beta sequences accurately predicted the HLA-A and HLA-B alleles for most subjects in the first cohort. Correlated functional status among segregating V segments might reflect linkage disequilibrium, but an unknown experimental factor could not be ruled out. Roughly 17 rarely observed V segments, including chromosome 9 orphons, were excluded from the earlier analysis of about 500 of the donors because counts were too low. Compared with equally common non-associated chains, HLA-associated TCR beta chains in a later analysis were more clonally expanded and had lower generation probabilities. Because the 87-base-pair reads could not distinguish some IMGT-functional V segments, including TRBV6-2 and TRBV6-3, those segments were excluded. A later genetic analysis reported fewer N-insertions in productive TCRs among donors in an Asian-associated ancestry cluster than the approximately 670-donor mean. Across donors, most TCR sequences were observed very rarely, whereas some public TCRs were present in many individuals. In a later analysis, TCR association rates were found to vary across HLA loci, with the most associated TCRs seen for DRB1 alleles and the fewest for HLA-C alleles. Immune exposure information for the cohort was limited to CMV serostatus.

With regard to this clone: No antigen is known for it. Per-base quality was not reported, and no clone a single base away is much larger than it.

The CDR3 runs 16 residues from the cysteine to the phenylalanine. Left in the record is the CDR3 DNA by itself, 48 bases read in frame from the first base. Unmatched junction bases come to 5, with V trimmed by 5 bases and J by 0 bases. The germline V gene (reference sequence) sets CDR1 to MNHNY and CDR2 to SVGAGI. Library preparation employed the immunoSEQ multiplex PCR assay. For the multiplex PCR, a mixture combining 60 forward primers for TCR Vbeta segments and 13 reverse primers for TCR Jbeta segments was used. The CDR3 region of rearranged TCR beta genes was amplified from genomic DNA with a multiplex PCR assay. Amplified TCR beta libraries were sequenced as 87-base-pair reads on the Illumina HiSeq System. The original pipeline was this. A later analysis counted tens of millions of unique TCR beta chains across the 550 to 700 repertoires, and some 11 million of these chains were shared by at least two donors. A nearest-neighbor algorithm error-corrected the raw reads and collapsed the reads into unique sequences, merging closely related sequences to remove PCR and sequencing errors. Alignment of CDR3 sequences to IMGT reference sequences was used to assign V, D and J gene segments. For a sequence to be retained, a match of at least six nucleotides was required to both a V gene segment and a J gene segment. A rearrangement counted as productive if the CDR3 had no stop codons and remained in frame with V and J, and every other rearrangement counted as non-productive. CDR3 was defined by IMGT convention, running from the second conserved V-encoded cysteine to the conserved J-encoded phenylalanine. Sequences without an unambiguous match to a single V gene segment were excluded from the earlier analysis of approximately 560 of the donors. An earlier analysis of several hundred of the donors classified V segments as functional when productive rearrangements were above 56.7% and as segregating when the standard deviation between donors was above 5%. A statistical classification framework was built for diagnosing cytomegalovirus status from the catalog of TCR beta chain sequences. In a later analysis, V and J genes were assigned by comparing TCR nucleotide sequences against IMGT/GENE-DB human TR gene sequences. In a later analysis, CDR3 sequences and most-parsimonious VDJ recombination scenarios were assigned using the TCRdist pipeline. In a later analysis, every TCR beta chain was defined by the combination of its CDR3 amino acid sequence and its V-gene family, and reads without a unique V-gene family were dropped. As a way to deal with suspected cross-contamination and a sequencing artifact, a later analysis dropped under 600 nucleotide sequences that were highly shared and had low generation probability. In a later analysis, a clonal expansion index for each public chain was calculated from normalized within-repertoire ranks of inferred template counts. A later analysis computed generation probabilities with a VDJ recombination model fitted to out-of-frame rearrangements, and checked the results against IGoR. In a later analysis, TCR-TCR, TCR-HLA and TCR-CMV co-occurrence was scored with hypergeometric tests, and a repertoire-size bias correction was applied to TCR pairs. To estimate false discovery rates, a later analysis permuted the HLA or CMV assignments 20 times. In a later analysis, co-occurring TCRs were grouped with DBSCAN, and TCRdist sequence similarity was added when clustering was performed within HLA-allele-positive subsets. Co-occurrence clustering excluded repertoires with fewer than 30,000 or more than 120,000 public chains, plus five with anomalous nucleotide sharing. This is the immuneACCESS table as TCRdb keeps it, with only in-frame sequences that have V and J called. A part of the clones is gone; compared with another copy, unresolved V genes explain less than half, and the rest is unexplained. V, J and clone size reflect that table, while D and trimming were determined from the DNA. This sample comprises about 160,000 clones, over 65% of them detected only once. Clones ranked in the top ten supply about 7% of the sample.

The cohort comprised 670 or so healthy bone marrow donors. At the time of sampling, every cohort member was nominally healthy, though immune exposures that went unrecorded were likely present. The donor tested CMV seropositive, placing the donor among the 289 seropositive members of the cohort. A peripheral blood sample was provided by each donor, and peripheral blood mononuclear cells were used for TCR beta sequencing. Genomic DNA extraction from the blood cell samples was performed with the Qiagen DNeasy Blood Extraction Kit. The sequence derives from a man in his forties in good health and CMV-seropositive. The specimen was PBMCs. The rearranged chain carries TRBV6-6 and TRBJ1-5, and 9 junction bases match TRBD1. CDR3 loop: CASSPGTGSSNQPQHF. The base sequence is TGTGCCAGCAGTCCCGGGACAGGGAGTAGCAATCAGCCCCAGCATTTT.